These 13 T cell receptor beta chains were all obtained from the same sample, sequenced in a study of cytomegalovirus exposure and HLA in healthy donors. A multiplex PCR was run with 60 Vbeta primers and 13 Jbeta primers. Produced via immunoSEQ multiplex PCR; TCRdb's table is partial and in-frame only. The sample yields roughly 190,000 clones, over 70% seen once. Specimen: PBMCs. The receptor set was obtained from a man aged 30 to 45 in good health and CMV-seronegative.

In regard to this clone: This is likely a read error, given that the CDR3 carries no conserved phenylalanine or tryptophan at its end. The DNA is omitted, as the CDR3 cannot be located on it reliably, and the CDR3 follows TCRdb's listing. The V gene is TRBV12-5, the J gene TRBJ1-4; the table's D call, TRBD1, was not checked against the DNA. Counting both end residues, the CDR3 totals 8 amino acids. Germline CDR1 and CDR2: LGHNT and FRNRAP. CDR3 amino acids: CASQGPAQ.

The CDR3 loop is CASSLRGVQGGEAFF. The CDR3 nucleotides are TGTGCCAGCAGCTTGAGAGGTGTCCAGGGGGGTGAAGCTTTCTTT. The chain employs TRBV5-5 and TRBJ1-1, with 7 bases lining up with TRBD1. V lost 1 base, J lost 7 bases, and 10 bases stayed unmatched. The CDR3 has 15 residues. The germline V gene has CDR1 SGHKS and CDR2 YYEKEE (reference sequence).

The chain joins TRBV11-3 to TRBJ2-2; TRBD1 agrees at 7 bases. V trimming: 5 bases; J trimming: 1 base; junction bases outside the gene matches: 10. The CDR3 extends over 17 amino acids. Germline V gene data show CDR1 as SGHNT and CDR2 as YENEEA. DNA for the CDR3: TGTGCCAGCAGCCCCCCTCCGGGACAGAGGAACACCGGGGAGCTGTTTTTT. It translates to CASSPPPGQRNTGELFF.

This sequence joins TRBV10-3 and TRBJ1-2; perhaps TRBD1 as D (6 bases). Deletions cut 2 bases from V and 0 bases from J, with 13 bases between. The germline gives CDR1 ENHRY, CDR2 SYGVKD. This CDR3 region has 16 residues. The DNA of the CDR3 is TGTGCCATCAGTGAGGAGGTGGCAGGGGCTAACTATGGCTACACCTTC. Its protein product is CAISEEVAGANYGYTF.

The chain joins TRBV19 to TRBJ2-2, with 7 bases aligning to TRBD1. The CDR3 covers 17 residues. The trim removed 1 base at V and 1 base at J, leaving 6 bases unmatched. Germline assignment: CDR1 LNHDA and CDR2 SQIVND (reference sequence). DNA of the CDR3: TGTGCCAGTAGTATAGCACCGAGACAGGGGAACACCGGGGAGCTGTTTTTT. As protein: CASSIAPRQGNTGELFF.

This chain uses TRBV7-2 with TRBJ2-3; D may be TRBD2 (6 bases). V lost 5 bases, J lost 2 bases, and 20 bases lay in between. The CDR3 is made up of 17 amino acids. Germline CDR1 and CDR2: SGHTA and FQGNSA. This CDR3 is CASSLRTGTPSTDTQYF. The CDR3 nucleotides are TGTGCCAGCAGCCTCCGAACCGGGACTCCATCCACAGATACGCAGTATTTT. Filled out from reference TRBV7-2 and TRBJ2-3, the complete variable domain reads GAGVSQSPSNKVTEKGKDVELRCDPISGHTALYWYRQSLGQGLEFLIYFQGNSAPDKSGLPSDRFSAERTGGSVSTLTIQRTQQEDSAVYLCASSLRTGTPSTDTQYFGPGTRLTVL.

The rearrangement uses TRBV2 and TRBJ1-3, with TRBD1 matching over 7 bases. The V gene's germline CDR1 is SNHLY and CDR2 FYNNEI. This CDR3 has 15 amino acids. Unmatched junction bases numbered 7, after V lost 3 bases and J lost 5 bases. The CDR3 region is CASSESGTVRNTIYF. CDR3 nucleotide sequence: TGTGCCAGCAGTGAGTCTGGGACAGTCCGAAACACCATATATTTT.

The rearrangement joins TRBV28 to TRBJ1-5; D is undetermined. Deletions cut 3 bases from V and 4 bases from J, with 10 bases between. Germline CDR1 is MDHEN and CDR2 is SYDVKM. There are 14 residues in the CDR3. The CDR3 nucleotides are TGTGCCAGCAGTTTGGGCAGCTTTAATCAGCCCCAGCATTTT. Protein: CASSLGSFNQPQHF.

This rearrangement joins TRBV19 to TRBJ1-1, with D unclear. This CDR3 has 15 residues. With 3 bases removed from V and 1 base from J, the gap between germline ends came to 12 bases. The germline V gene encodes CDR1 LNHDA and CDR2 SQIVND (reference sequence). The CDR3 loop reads CASSISPRGNTEAFF. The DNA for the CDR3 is TGTGCCAGTAGTATTTCTCCCCGGGGGAACACTGAAGCTTTCTTT.

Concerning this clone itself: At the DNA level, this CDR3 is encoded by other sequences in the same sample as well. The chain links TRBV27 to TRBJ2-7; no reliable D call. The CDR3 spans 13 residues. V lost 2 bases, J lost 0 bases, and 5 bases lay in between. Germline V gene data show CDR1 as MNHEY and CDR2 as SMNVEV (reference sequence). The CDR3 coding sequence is TGTGCCAGCAGTTTACAGGTCTCCTACGAGCAGTACTTC. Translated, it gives CASSLQVSYEQYF.

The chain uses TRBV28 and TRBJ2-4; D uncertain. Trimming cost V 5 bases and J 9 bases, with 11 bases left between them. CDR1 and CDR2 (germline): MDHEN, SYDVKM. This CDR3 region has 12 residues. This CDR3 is CASSTPPGIQYF. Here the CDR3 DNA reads TGTGCCAGCAGTACCCCTCCGGGCATTCAGTACTTC. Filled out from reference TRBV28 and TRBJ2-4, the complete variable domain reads DVKVTQSSRYLVKRTGEKVFLECVQDMDHENMFWYRQDPGLGLRLIYFSYDVKMKEKGDIPEGYSVSREKKERFSLILESASTNQTSMYLCASSTPPGIQYFGAGTRLSVL.

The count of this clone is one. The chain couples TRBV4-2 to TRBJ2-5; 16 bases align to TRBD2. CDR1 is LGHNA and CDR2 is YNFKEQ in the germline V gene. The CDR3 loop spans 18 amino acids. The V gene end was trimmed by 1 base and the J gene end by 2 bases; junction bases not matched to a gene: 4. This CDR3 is CASSQGPGLAGGQETQYF. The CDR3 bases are TGTGCCAGCAGCCAAGGCCCGGGACTAGCGGGGGGGCAAGAGACCCAGTACTTC.

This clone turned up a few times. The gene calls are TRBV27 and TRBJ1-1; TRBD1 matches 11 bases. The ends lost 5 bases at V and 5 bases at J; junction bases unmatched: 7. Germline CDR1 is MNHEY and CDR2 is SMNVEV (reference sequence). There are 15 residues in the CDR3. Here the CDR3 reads CASSAGTGGRTEAFF. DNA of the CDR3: TGTGCCAGCAGTGCAGGGACAGGGGGGAGGACTGAAGCTTTCTTT.